Listed below are T cell receptor beta chains from one sample, sequenced in a study of shared clonotypes between healthy human individuals. Some clones are missing from TCRdb's copy, which holds only in-frame ones; the method was immunoSEQ multiplex PCR. The sample has some 680,000 clones, approximately 73% seen once. Sequenced input: memory CD4+ T cells sorted from blood. The receptor source for this set is a young woman in good health. The CDR3 runs from the conserved cysteine through the conserved F or W.

J gene	CDR3 length	V gene	CDR3 protein
TRBJ2-1	14	TRBV2	CASRSREGNNEQFF
TRBJ2-7	15	TRBV9	CASSSGGPLHYEQYF
TRBJ2-5	14	TRBV27	CATSRGRGGETQYF
TRBJ2-4	18	TRBV7-6	CASSLREPGQGFKNIQYF
TRBJ1-1	12	TRBV23-1	CASIPANTEAFF
TRBJ2-7	14	TRBV5-1	CASSLGGGSYEQYF
TRBJ2-7	15	TRBV7-8	CASSLGGRSNYEQYF
TRBJ2-7	15	TRBV27	CASSPAGYKALEQYF
TRBJ1-1	13	TRBV18	CASSPPVGTEAFF
TRBJ1-3	14	TRBV2	CASLTGSSGNTIYF
TRBJ1-5	13	TRBV6-6	CASSDRGHQPQHF
TRBJ2-2	21	TRBV2	CASSEALRLRFRLTNTGELFF
TRBJ2-7	14	TRBV27	CASSETSGSDEQYF
TRBJ2-5	14	TRBV19	CASSRTGIVGEQYF
TRBJ1-5	15	TRBV2	CASRGREYSNQPQHF
TRBJ2-7	14	TRBV27	CASSHRDRGHEQYF
TRBJ2-2	13	TRBV28	CASTSFPERELFF
TRBJ1-5	21	TRBV28	CASSTELLRRQLIDSNQPQHF
TRBJ2-1	14	TRBV19	CASSLAGGWGEQFF
TRBJ2-3	14	TRBV27	CASSLSWAGDTQYF
TRBJ2-1	13	TRBV10-1	CASSQGPYNEQFF
TRBJ2-5	16	TRBV19	CASSKGLAGAQETQYF
TRBJ2-7	17	TRBV7-8	CASSEPYTSGRRREQYF
TRBJ1-3	19	TRBV19	CASSIFKGTVPFSGNTIYF
TRBJ2-2	12	TRBV9	CASSVGPGELFF
TRBJ2-1	15	TRBV19	CASSLLAGRYNEQFF
TRBJ2-5	14	TRBV7-3	CASSFTGGQETQYF
TRBJ2-1	15	TRBV6-6	CASSARGVAYNEQFF
TRBJ2-6	14	TRBV6-4	CASKYPSGANVLTF
TRBJ2-7	12	TRBV7-7	CASSLWSYEQYF
TRBJ2-6	17	TRBV27	CASRRTSRFSGANVLTF
TRBJ1-1	13	TRBV11-2	CASSLVEGNEAFF
TRBJ2-3	11	TRBV20-1	CSAPEGNTQYF
TRBJ2-2	12	TRBV5-4	CASSRAGGELFF
TRBJ2-5	17	TRBV11-1	CASSFHGEPGRAETQYF
TRBJ1-1	12	TRBV16	CASSQSQTPGFF
TRBJ1-2	20	TRBV9	CASSVVRVDSVVGRAYGYTF
TRBJ2-7	13	TRBV28	CASDRSSSYEQYF
TRBJ1-3	16	TRBV19	CASSGPGGADGNTIYF
TRBJ1-4	16	TRBV7-8	CASSLGGGQGPEKLFF
TRBJ2-3	16	TRBV5-4	CASSPTSGRARDTQYF
TRBJ1-1	15	TRBV5-1	CASSLAGKMNTEAFF
TRBJ2-7	13	TRBV11-3	CASSLAASYEQYF
TRBJ2-7	11	TRBV25-1	CASSELGGQYF
TRBJ1-4	17	TRBV5-1	CASSLAGTTVRSEKLFF
TRBJ1-2	14	TRBV5-4	CASSLPGAGVGYTF
TRBJ2-5	15	TRBV28	CASSRSGTAQETQYF
TRBJ2-5	14	TRBV30	CAWRRLSSKETQYF
TRBJ2-7	15	TRBV13	CASSSSTGYGDEQYF
TRBJ2-7	14	TRBV7-8	CASSLVRIPYEQYF
TRBJ2-2	12	TRBV5-6	CASTFSGGELFF
TRBJ1-1	14	TRBV14	CASSQWVENTEAFF
TRBJ2-2	15	TRBV27	CASSRPGTGSGELFF